Listed here are 5 T cell receptor beta chains from one sample, sequenced in a study. Each CDR3 protein is one row after TCRdb ran MiXCR on the 5' RACE reads. The data show just under 65,000 distinct CDR3 sequences, less than 25% seen once. Sequenced material: memory CD4+ T cells sorted from a lymph node. Subset defined: memory CD4+ T cells, CD4+CD45RO+CD25-. The receptors originated from a female donor with breast cancer.

This clonotype occurred many times. The rearrangement uses TRBV20-1 and TRBJ2-2; D possibly corresponds to TRBD1 (5 bases). CDR1 is DFQATT and CDR2 is SNEGSKA in the germline V gene (reference sequence). Trimming took off 1 base at V and 1 base at J, with 7 bases between the two ends. There are 14 residues in the CDR3. The CDR3 loop is CSARGTGNTGELFF. In nucleotides, the CDR3 is TGCAGTGCTAGAGGAACAGGGAACACCGGGGAGCTGTTTTTT.

The chain combines TRBV6-1 with TRBJ2-7; D may correspond to TRBD1 or TRBD2 (6 bases each). Deletions cut 2 bases from V and 4 bases from J, with 15 bases between. The germline CDR1 and CDR2 sequences are MNHNS and SASEGT. CDR3 size: 15 residues. The chain's CDR3 is CASSELWGAVYEQYF. The CDR3 coding sequence is TGTGCCAGCAGTGAACTTTGGGGGGCAGTGTACGAGCAGTACTTC.

The chain recombines TRBV5-1 with TRBJ1-1; 8 bases are shared with TRBD1. J gave up 6 bases and V 4 bases, and 8 bases lay outside the gene matches. The germline V gene encodes CDR1 SGHRS and CDR2 YFSETQ. The CDR3 has 14 residues. CDR3: CASSGFGQGSEAFF. In DNA form, the CDR3 reads TGCGCCAGCAGCGGGTTCGGACAGGGCTCTGAAGCTTTCTTT.

This sequence joins TRBV12-3 or TRBV12-4 and TRBJ1-3; D remains ambiguous. The CDR3 runs 14 residues. V was shortened by 2 bases and J by 6 bases, with 11 bases between the two germline ends. The CDR3 loop reads CASSLWRGINTIYF. DNA for the CDR3: TGTGCCAGCAGTTTATGGCGGGGTATAAACACCATATATTTT.

Comment on this clonotype: A much larger clonotype is one base distant, so this may be a read error. The V gene is TRBV6-2 or TRBV6-3, the J gene TRBJ2-1; 8 bases are shared with TRBD1. Germline CDR1 is MNHEY and CDR2 is SVGEGT. V shed 4 bases and J 9 bases; nucleotides not matched to a gene: 8. This CDR3 spans 14 amino acids. The CDR3 loop is CASSSGTGGCEQFF. In nucleotides, the CDR3 is TGTGCCAGCAGTTCCGGGACAGGCGGGTGTGAGCAGTTCTTC.